Included here is one TCR beta chain sequence, with context. Sequenced by immunoSEQ multiplex PCR; TCRdb stores in-frame clones only, minus some. This table holds 130,000 to 150,000 clones, about 91% found once. The sample is drawn from a study of cytomegalovirus exposure and HLA in healthy donors. Study-level background: It was reported in a later analysis that the same platform had been used for the roughly 130 validation repertoires as for the approximately 730 first-cohort repertoires.

Germline CDR1 is LNHNV and CDR2 is YYDKDF (reference sequence). With V trimmed by 0 bases and J by 3 bases, 8 bases remained unmatched. CDR3 size: 17 residues. The TCR comes from a woman aged 18-29 years in good health and CMV-seropositive. The sequencing input was PBMCs. The J gene is TRBJ1-5, the V gene TRBV15, with TRBD1 identical over 7 bases. CDR3 sequence reads: CATSRDRGDRDNQPQHF. The CDR3 region has the DNA TGTGCCACCAGCAGAGATCGCGGAGACAGGGACAATCAGCCCCAGCATTTT.